The 14 T cell receptor beta chains reported below all come from one sample, sequenced in a study of response to subunit inactivated influenza vaccine. TCRdb re-called the RT-PCR reads through MiXCR, storing one row per CDR3 protein. The sample has 450,000 to 700,000 distinct CDR3 sequences; approximately 15% are singletons. The sample here was PBMCs from blood, taken approximately 13 days after vaccination. The receptor set was obtained from a man in his forties or fifties who received an inactivated influenza vaccine.

This clonotype was recorded at least ten times. This chain connects TRBV20-1 to TRBJ2-1, with 9 bases fitting TRBD2. The V and J ends lost 0 bases and 12 bases, in that order; junction bases with no gene match: 12. The CDR3 spans 15 residues. Germline CDR1 reads DFQATT; CDR2 reads SNEGSKA (reference sequence). For the CDR3, the DNA is TGCAGTGCTAGAGATAGGGGTAGCGGGGGTTGGCGGCAGTTCTTC. It translates to CSARDRGSGGWRQFF.

The gene calls are TRBV28 and TRBJ2-5; maybe TRBD1 (5 bases). From germline, CDR1 is MDHEN and CDR2 SYDVKM. This CDR3 has 16 amino acids. V gave up 0 bases and J gave up 5 bases, with 16 bases separating them. The CDR3 is CASSLWSGSNRETQYF. CDR3 DNA sequence: TGTGCCAGCAGTTTATGGTCCGGGTCCAACAGGGAGACCCAGTACTTC.

The chain combines TRBV29-1 with TRBJ2-1, with 12 bases lining up with TRBD2. The CDR3 extends over 13 amino acids. V dropped 0 bases and J dropped 11; count of bases not matched to a gene: 2. The germline gives CDR1 SQVTM, CDR2 ANQGSEA. CDR3 sequence: CSVEDWTSGKQFF. As DNA, the CDR3 is TGCAGCGTTGAAGATTGGACTAGCGGGAAGCAGTTCTTC.

In its sample, this clonotype was seen many times. This chain joins TRBV7-2 and TRBJ2-1, with 15 nucleotides matching TRBD2. This CDR3 spans 15 amino acids. Trimming cost V 2 bases and J 9 bases; bases outside gene matches: 2. CDR1 and CDR2 from the germline V gene are SGHTA and FQGNSA. The CDR3 loop is CASSLQGLAGGEQFF. The CDR3 nucleotides read TGTGCCAGCAGCTTACAGGGACTAGCGGGAGGTGAGCAGTTCTTC.

The chain's CDR3 is CATSDAYTAGGELFF. CDR3 in DNA: TGTGCCACCAGTGACGCCTACACGGCCGGCGGGGAGCTGTTTTTT. This sequence joins TRBV24-1 and TRBJ2-2, with D unclear. Trimming took off 4 bases at V and 7 bases at J, with 15 bases between the two ends. The CDR3 runs to 15 residues. Germline CDR1 KGHDR, CDR2 SFDVKD.

This clonotype was observed a few times. The V gene is TRBV6-2 or TRBV6-3, the J gene TRBJ2-3; 7 positions agree with TRBD1. Germline CDR1 MNHEY, CDR2 SVGEGT. The CDR3 runs 14 residues. Trimming cost V 5 bases and J 7 bases; bases outside gene matches: 9. CDR3 in DNA: TGTGCCAGCAGTACCCGACAGGGTTCTAATACGCAGTATTTT. Translation: CASSTRQGSNTQYF.

This clonotype was observed a handful of times. Here the CDR3 DNA reads TGCAGTGCTAGCCCGCGGCAGGCCTACAATGAGCAGTTCTTC. Residues: CSASPRQAYNEQFF. This chain uses TRBV20-1 with TRBJ2-1; no reliable D call. The germline gives CDR1 DFQATT, CDR2 SNEGSKA (reference sequence). V was cut by 3 bases and J by 2 bases, with 11 bases left in between. CDR3 length equals 14 residues.

The V and J genes are TRBV4-2 and TRBJ2-2; TRBD1 might be the D (6 bases). V shed 0 bases and J shed 6 bases, with 17 bases lying between them. CDR1 LGHNA and CDR2 YNFKEQ come from the germline V gene. CDR3 length equals 17 residues. The CDR3 here is CASSQEPQGSLPGELFF. CDR3 nucleotide sequence: TGTGCCAGCAGCCAAGAGCCCCAGGGGTCGTTGCCCGGGGAGCTGTTTTTT.

This chain joins TRBV5-1 and TRBJ2-3, with a tentative D call TRBD1 (6 bases). Per the germline V gene, CDR1 is SGHRS and CDR2 is YFSETQ. Between the trimmed V and J ends, which lost 4 bases and 1 base, there was a span of 13 bases. The CDR3 contains 15 residues. The CDR3: CASSPGQRGTDTQYF. The DNA for the CDR3 is TGCGCCAGCAGCCCCGGACAGAGGGGCACAGATACGCAGTATTTT.

In its sample, this clonotype was seen a few times. This chain joins TRBV12-3 or TRBV12-4 and TRBJ1-1; a weak D match, TRBD1 (6 bases). Deletions cut 4 bases from V and 1 base from J, with 16 bases between. This CDR3 is built from 16 residues. CDR3 DNA sequence: TGTGCCAGCAGTTGGGGTGGGGGGCGCGGGAACACTGAAGCTTTCTTT. Translated, it gives CASSWGGGRGNTEAFF.

Only a few counts were recorded for this clonotype. The chain joins TRBV10-3 to TRBJ2-2; D gene ambiguous. The germline CDR1 and CDR2 sequences are ENHRY and SYGVKD. V shed 3 bases and J shed 6 bases, with 11 bases lying between them. The CDR3 spans 14 residues. Here the CDR3 reads CAISENGPPGELFF. CDR3 bases: TGTGCCATCAGTGAAAATGGGCCCCCCGGGGAGCTGTTTTTT.

This clonotype came up a few times. The genes are TRBV10-3 and TRBJ2-7; 8 bases align to TRBD1. J gave up 7 bases and V 10 bases, and 9 bases lay outside the gene matches. The CDR3 totals 12 residues. CDR1 and CDR2 (germline): ENHRY, SYGVKD. In nucleotides, the CDR3 is TGTGCCACCCGGACAGGGTCTCAAGAGCAGTACTTC. Its protein is CATRTGSQEQYF.

V is TRBV29-1 and J is TRBJ1-4; tentatively, D is TRBD1 (5 bases). Trimming pared 5 bases from V and 0 bases from J, leaving 10 bases between. Germline V CDR1 and CDR2: SQVTM, ANQGSEA. The CDR3 has 14 amino acids. The CDR3 nucleotides are TGCAGCGTTCGCAGGGACGCAACTAATGAAAAACTGTTTTTT. Its translation: CSVRRDATNEKLFF.

The chain carries TRBV7-2 and TRBJ2-5; no firm D call. The CDR3 is 14 amino acids. Germline V lookup: CDR1 SGHTA, CDR2 FQGNSA. The V and J ends lost 7 bases and 4 bases respectively, with 16 bases between them. Here the CDR3 reads CASNIHSAAETQYF. The CDR3 DNA sequence: TGTGCCAGCAATATCCACAGCGCGGCAGAGACCCAGTACTTC.